The entry that follows covers one T cell receptor beta chain sequence. What it binds is unknown. Sequenced by immunoSEQ multiplex PCR; TCRdb stores in-frame clones only, minus some. The sample carries around 1.9 million clones, about 93% recorded once. Terminally differentiated effector memory CD45RA+ cells were left out of the naive CD8 fraction, which was CD45RO-negative and positively selected for CCR7. The CDR3 runs to 15 residues. V was trimmed by 3 bases and J by 0 bases, leaving 12 bases between them. CDR1 MNHNS and CDR2 SASEGT come from the germline V gene. The entry originates in a study of shared clonotypes between healthy human individuals. Study-wide findings and caveats: Read depth was anticipated to influence clonotype sharing among donors.

The clonotype comes from a man aged 18 to 35 in good health. Some clones in this sample may be carry-over from other donors' samples. The chain carries TRBV6-1 and TRBJ2-7, with D unresolved. Sequencing used naive CD8+ T cells from PBMCs. CDR3 sequence reads: CASSDGGGYSYEQYF. Here the CDR3 DNA reads TGTGCCAGCAGTGACGGCGGCGGCTACTCCTACGAGCAGTACTTC.